This entry describes one TCR beta chain. Antigen: not known. This sample was taken from a study of tumor-infiltrating lymphocytes in localized non-small cell lung cancer. Germline V gene sequence: CDR1 SQVTM, CDR2 ANQGSEA. CDR3 size: 13 residues. J was trimmed by 1 base and V by 6 bases; bases with no gene match: 5. Regarding the study as a whole: Higher tumor T cell infiltration than in uninvolved lung was supported by TCRbeta sequencing. Different pieces of the same tissue went to different assays, confounding technical variation with intratumor heterogeneity.

Profiled with immunoSEQ multiplex PCR; TCRdb holds only in-frame clones, not every one. The sample lists 25,000 to 30,000 clones; approximately 85% were seen once. The chain carries TRBV29-1 and TRBJ1-1, with 7 bases fitting TRBD1. The receptor comes from a human donor with non-small cell lung cancer. What was sequenced was lung tumor tissue. The CDR3 sequence: CSVSDRTNTEAFF. DNA for the CDR3: TGCAGCGTCTCGGACAGGACGAACACTGAAGCTTTCTTT.